The entry below gives a single T cell receptor beta chain sequence along with its context. Its target is not known. The data stem from a study of T cell responses to AZD1222 COVID-19 vaccine. Notes on the study in general: A mostly white British donor set with more females was recruited, and clonal diversity was possibly underestimated. There were vaccine-associated CD4 TCRs across spike, dominant at 160-218 and 743-854. Samples come after the peak T cell response, not at day 14.

Germline lookup yields CDR1 SGHRS and CDR2 YFSETQ. The CDR3 covers 17 residues. The ends lost 4 bases at V and 4 bases at J; junction bases unmatched: 11. Generated by immunoSEQ multiplex PCR, the TCRdb table keeps only in-frame clones and is missing some. The sample gives some 150,000 clones, approximately 90% of which show up once; roughly 5.6% is in the top ten. This TCR came from an adult in good health. The rearrangement uses TRBV5-1 and TRBJ1-2, with 12 bases aligning to TRBD1. The sample was peripheral blood, taken on day 0 of AZD1222 vaccination. The CDR3 region has the DNA TGCGCCAGCAGCCCCGGGGGACAGGGGGCATCCGGCTATGGCTACACCTTC. Amino acid sequence: CASSPGGQGASGYGYTF. The whole variable domain, remainder taken from reference TRBV5-1 and TRBJ1-2, is KAGVTQTPRYLIKTRGQQVTLSCSPISGHRSVSWYQQTPGQGLQFLFEYFSETQRNKGNFPGRFSGRQFSNSRSEMNVSTLELGDSALYLCASSPGGQGASGYGYTFGSGTRLTVV.